This T cell receptor (beta chain) originates from a study of T cell changes during pregnancy in multiple sclerosis. TCRdb's copy holds only in-frame clones and misses some; the assay was immunoSEQ multiplex PCR. This table holds 30,000 or so clones, 90% to 95% found once. CDR3 length: 15 amino acids. The germline gives CDR1 LNHDA, CDR2 SQIVND (reference sequence). Unmatched junction bases numbered 2, after V lost 3 bases and J lost 2 bases. This clone came up once. The sequencing here drew on CD8+ T cells from peripheral blood mononuclear cells, taken before pregnancy. The chain recombines TRBV19 with TRBJ2-5; 11 nucleotides match TRBD2. The source is a female donor with multiple sclerosis, enrolled in a pregnancy study. The CDR3 DNA sequence: TGTGCCAGTAGTATGGGACTAGCGGCGCAAGAGACCCAGTACTTC. This sequence encodes CASSMGLAAQETQYF.